The rows below give T cell receptor beta chains drawn from one sample of a study of blood T cell repertoires in COVID-19. Clones were read by immunoSEQ multiplex PCR, and TCRdb kept only the in-frame ones, dropping some. The sample yields roughly 100,000 clones, around four fifths seen once. The sequenced sample consisted of peripheral blood. The origin of the receptors is a man aged 65 to 79 with acute or convalescent COVID-19. Both conserved end residues are part of each CDR3. The order of the fields is V gene, CDR3 length, clone size, J gene, D gene, CDR3 DNA, CDR3 protein. The D gene is left open where the match is weak. Size tells how often a clone was seen (once, few, many) or the class of an expanded clone, and some rows leave it out.

TRBV11-2,14,medium-sized,TRBJ1-3,NA,TGTGCCAGCAGCCCTATATCTAAGGGAAACACCATATATTTT,CASSPISKGNTIYF
TRBV14,14,few,TRBJ1-2,TRBD1,TGTGCCAGCAGCCTACAGGGGGTTAACTATGGCTACACCTTC,CASSLQGVNYGYTF
TRBV19,13,NA,TRBJ1-2,TRBD1,TGTGCCAGTAAAAACAGGGGAAACTATGGCTACACCTTC,CASKNRGNYGYTF
TRBV18,15,NA,TRBJ2-2,NA,TGTGCCAGCTCATTGAGTGGTTCGAACACCGGGGAGCTGTTTTTT,CASSLSGSNTGELFF
TRBV11-2,14,NA,TRBJ2-7,NA,TGTGCCAGCAGCTTAGTCCCAGGGGCCTACGAGCAGTACTTC,CASSLVPGAYEQYF
TRBV12-5,15,once,TRBJ2-2,TRBD2,TGTGCTAGTGCTTGGGGGACTAGCGTGCCCGGGGAGCTGTTTTTT,CASAWGTSVPGELFF
TRBV4-2,12,NA,TRBJ2-5,NA,TGTGCCAGCAGCCGCACAGGAGAGACCCAGTACTTC,CASSRTGETQYF
TRBV18,15,NA,TRBJ2-2,NA,TGTGCCAGCTCACCACCGAGCGGGAACACCGGGGAGCTGTTTTTT,CASSPPSGNTGELFF
TRBV27,18,NA,TRBJ2-3,NA,TGTGCCAGCATTAGGAAAGGCCTTCCCCAAGATCCGGGAGATACGCAGTATTTT,CASIRKGLPQDPGDTQYF
TRBV7-2,14,few,TRBJ1-4,NA,TGTGCCAGCAGCTTAGGGGCTCCTCCCGAAAAACTGTTTTTT,CASSLGAPPEKLFF
TRBV29-1,13,NA,TRBJ2-1,TRBD2,TGCAGCGTGGGGGGGAACTCCTACAATGAGCAGTTCTTC,CSVGGNSYNEQFF
TRBV5-8,16,NA,TRBJ1-2,TRBD1,TGTGCCAGCAGCCCGGGGACAGGGGGCAGAGACTATGGCTACACCTTC,CASSPGTGGRDYGYTF
TRBV28,14,once,TRBJ1-1,TRBD1,TGTGCCAGCAGTTTACATGACAGGGGGCTTGGAGCTTTCTTT,CASSLHDRGLGAFF